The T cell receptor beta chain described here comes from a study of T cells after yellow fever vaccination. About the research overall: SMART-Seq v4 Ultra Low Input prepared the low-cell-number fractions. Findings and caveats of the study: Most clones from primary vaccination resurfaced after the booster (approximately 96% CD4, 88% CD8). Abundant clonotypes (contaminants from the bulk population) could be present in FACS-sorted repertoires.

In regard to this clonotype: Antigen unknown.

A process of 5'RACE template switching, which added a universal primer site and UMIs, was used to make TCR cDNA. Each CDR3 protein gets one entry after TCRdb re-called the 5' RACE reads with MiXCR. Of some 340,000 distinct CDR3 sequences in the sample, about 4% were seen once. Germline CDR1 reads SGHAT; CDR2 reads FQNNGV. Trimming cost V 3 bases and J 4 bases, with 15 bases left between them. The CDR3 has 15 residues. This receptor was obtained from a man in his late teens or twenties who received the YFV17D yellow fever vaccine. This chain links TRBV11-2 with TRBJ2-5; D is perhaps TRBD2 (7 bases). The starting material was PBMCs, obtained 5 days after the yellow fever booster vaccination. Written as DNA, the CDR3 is TGTGCCAGCAGCTTCGGCGGGGGCGAAGGAGAGACCCAGTACTTC. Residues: CASSFGGGEGETQYF.